Below, 8 T cell receptor beta chains from the same sample are listed, as sequenced in a study of STAT5B mutations in CD4+ large granular lymphocyte leukemia. The protocol was immunoSEQ multiplex PCR, while the TCRdb copy is restricted to in-frame clones and leaves out a portion. The sample consists of nearly 45,000 clones, approximately 86% of them appearing once. Sequences were obtained from CD4+ T cells from blood buffy coats. These receptors were collected from a human donor in good health.

The chain uses TRBV7-9 and TRBJ1-2; maybe TRBD1 (6 bases). In germline, CDR1 is SEHNR, CDR2 FQNEAQ (reference sequence). With 0 bases removed from V and 7 bases from J, the gap between germline ends came to 9 bases. The CDR3 has 13 amino acids. CDR3 residues: CASSLAVRGGYTF. CDR3 DNA sequence: TGTGCCAGCAGCTTAGCTGTCAGGGGTGGCTACACCTTC. Complete variable domain (other parts from reference TRBV7-9 and TRBJ1-2): DTGVSQNPRHKITKRGQNVTFRCDPISEHNRLYWYRQTLGQGPEFLTYFQNEAQLEKSRLLSDRFSAERPKGSFSTLEIQRTEQGDSAMYLCASSLAVRGGYTFGSGTRLTVV.

This rearrangement joins TRBV19 to TRBJ2-2, with D tentatively TRBD2 (6 bases). The CDR3 spans 14 residues. Between the trimmed V and J ends, which lost 7 bases and 1 base, there was a span of 10 bases. Germline values: CDR1 LNHDA, CDR2 SQIVND (reference sequence). The CDR3 loop reads CASKSGRNTGELFF. CDR3 DNA: TGTGCCAGTAAGTCCGGGAGGAACACCGGGGAGCTGTTTTTT.

This sequence joins TRBV5-4 and TRBJ2-3; 7 nucleotides agree with TRBD1. The J segment lost 4 bases and the V segment lost 3 bases, leaving 8 bases of the junction unmatched. The germline V gene has CDR1 SGHNT and CDR2 YYREEE (reference sequence). The CDR3 has 15 residues. DNA for the CDR3: TGTGCCAGCAGCTATCCGGGGACAGAGGCAGATACGCAGTATTTT. Translated: CASSYPGTEADTQYF.

The rearrangement links TRBV2 to TRBJ1-1; D is unresolved. Germline V lookup: CDR1 SNHLY, CDR2 FYNNEI. Trimming pared 4 bases from V and 4 bases from J, leaving 16 bases between. The CDR3 spans 15 residues. Here the CDR3 DNA reads TGTGCCAGCAGTGCCGACCGTCGAAGGCCCACTGAAGCTTTCTTT. Encoded protein: CASSADRRRPTEAFF. Looking up the rest from reference TRBV2 and TRBJ1-1 gives the full variable domain: EPEVTQTPSHQVTQMGQEVILRCVPISNHLYFYWYRQILGQKVEFLVSFYNNEISEKSEIFDDQFSVERPDGSNFTLKIRSTKLEDSAMYFCASSADRRRPTEAFFGQGTRLTVV.

The CDR3 DNA reads as TGTGCCAGCAGCGAGAGTCGAAGCTCCTACAATGAGCAGTTCTTC. Its translation: CASSESRSSYNEQFF. This rearrangement joins TRBV2 to TRBJ2-1; D not certain. Looked up from germline, CDR1 is SNHLY and CDR2 is FYNNEI. The CDR3 loop spans 15 amino acids. Trimming shortened V by 6 bases and J by 0 bases, and 12 bases separated the two germline ends.

This chain joins TRBV15 and TRBJ1-2; D is unclear. Trimming shortened V by 0 bases and J by 2 bases, and 7 bases separated the two germline ends. This CDR3 has 14 amino acids. Germline values: CDR1 LNHNV, CDR2 YYDKDF (reference sequence). CDR3 DNA: TGTGCCACCAGCAGAGATAAAGGGAACTATGGCTACACCTTC. Its protein product is CATSRDKGNYGYTF.

CDR3 bases: TGCGCCAGCAGCTTGGACCCTAGCGGGAGTAGGCCAGATACGCAGTATTTT. This codes for CASSLDPSGSRPDTQYF. The V and J genes are TRBV5-1 and TRBJ2-3, with TRBD2 identical over 10 bases. V was clipped by 0 bases and J by 4 bases; unmatched bases: 8. The CDR3 loop spans 17 amino acids. Germline CDR1 and CDR2: SGHRS and YFSETQ.

The chain links TRBV21-1 to TRBJ2-1; the table assigns TRBD1, which was not confirmed against the DNA. TRBV21-1 has pseudogene status. The CDR3 loop spans 19 amino acids. The CDR3 DNA reads as TGTGCCAGCAGCAAAGTTGTAGGGAGACAGGGGGCATCCTACAATGAGCAGTTCTTC. Translating it yields CASSKVVGRQGASYNEQFF.